A single sample is the source of the 29 T cell receptor beta chains below, sequenced in a study of T cell repertoires in cytomegalovirus infection. TCRdb redid the calling of the reads with MiXCR, one entry per CDR3 protein. The data contain about 490,000 distinct CDR3 sequences, 11% of them seen just once; the ten biggest clones take up approximately 10%. Sequencing input: PBMCs. These receptors all stem from a human donor in good health (CMV status not recorded). Some clones in this sample may be carry-over from other donors' samples.

In DNA, the CDR3 is TGTGCCAGCAGTATTGGGGCCACTGAAGCTTTCTTT. Amino acids: CASSIGATEAFF. The chain couples TRBV28 to TRBJ1-1; tentative D call: TRBD1 (5 bases). V was shortened by 5 bases and J by 4 bases, with 8 bases between the two germline ends. In germline, CDR1 is MDHEN, CDR2 SYDVKM. The CDR3 covers 12 residues.

This clonotype was observed many times. The chain is built from TRBV7-2 and TRBJ2-6, with D tentatively TRBD2 (5 bases). V was cut by 5 bases and J by 0 bases, with 17 bases left in between. The CDR3 length is 18 residues. Germline-derived CDR1 and CDR2 are SGHTA and FQGNSA. CDR3 sequence reads: CASSLAGTLRSGANVLTF. For the CDR3, the DNA is TGTGCCAGCAGCCTCGCGGGTACGTTACGCTCTGGGGCCAACGTCCTGACTTTC.

This clonotype was observed many times. The V and J genes are TRBV7-9 and TRBJ2-1; D may be TRBD1 or TRBD2 (6 bases each). The CDR3 loop spans 14 amino acids. Trimming cost V 3 bases and J 10 bases, with 16 bases left between them. Germline V lookup: CDR1 SEHNR, CDR2 FQNEAQ (reference sequence). This CDR3 is CASSLLGGGSEQFF. CDR3 in DNA: TGTGCCAGCAGCTTGTTAGGGGGAGGCAGCGAGCAGTTCTTC.

The J gene is TRBJ2-7, the V gene TRBV6-6; tentatively, D is TRBD2 (5 bases). Germline V CDR1 and CDR2: MNHNY, SVGAGI (reference sequence). The CDR3 runs 13 residues. The V end was cut by 8 bases, the J end by 2 bases, with 13 bases between. The CDR3 protein is CASAEALAYEQYF. Written as DNA, the CDR3 is TGTGCCAGCGCGGAGGCCTTAGCCTACGAGCAGTACTTC.

This clonotype has at least ten counts. The rearrangement uses TRBV5-1 and TRBJ1-1; weak D call: TRBD1 (5 bases). CDR3 length: 16 amino acids. V lost 0 bases and J 5 bases, leaving 17 bases between the germline ends. Per the germline V gene, CDR1 is SGHRS and CDR2 is YFSETQ. The DNA for the CDR3 is TGCGCCAGCAGCTTGGGATCGGGCGGGGGTGGGACTGAAGCTTTCTTT. Translated: CASSLGSGGGGTEAFF.

At least ten counts were recorded for this clonotype. The chain combines TRBV18 with TRBJ2-3; D remains unclear. CDR1 is KGHSH and CDR2 is LQKENI in the germline V gene. The CDR3 has 12 amino acids. V was trimmed by 4 bases and J by 4 bases, leaving 6 bases between them. This chain's CDR3 is CASSRQPDTQYF. The CDR3 DNA reads as TGTGCCAGCTCACGGCAGCCAGATACGCAGTATTTT. Complete variable domain (other parts from reference TRBV18 and TRBJ2-3): NAGVMQNPRHLVRRRGQEARLRCSPMKGHSHVYWYRQLPEEGLKFMVYLQKENIIDESGMPKERFSAEFPKEGPSILRIQQVVRGDSAAYFCASSRQPDTQYFGPGTRLTVL.

This clonotype was detected ten times or more. This chain links TRBV12-3 or TRBV12-4 with TRBJ2-2, with D unclear. V lost 3 bases and J lost 7, with 3 bases in between. The CDR3 is 11 residues long. CDR3 DNA: TGTGCCAGCAGTTTCGGCGGGGAGCTGTTTTTT. It codes for CASSFGGELFF.

This chain uses TRBV20-1 with TRBJ2-5; D is ambiguous. Germline V gene lookup returns CDR1 DFQATT and CDR2 SNEGSKA (reference sequence). V lost 0 bases, J lost 5 bases, and 13 bases lay in between. This CDR3 is 14 amino acids long. The CDR3 reads CSARDAATWETQYF. The CDR3 bases are TGCAGTGCTAGAGATGCGGCGACGTGGGAGACCCAGTACTTC.

This clonotype was picked up many times. The chain employs TRBV4-1 and TRBJ2-7, with D possibly TRBD2 on 5 matching bases. Germline-derived CDR1 and CDR2 are MGHRA and YSYEKL. The V end was cut by 0 bases, the J end by 7 bases, with 13 bases between. CDR3 size: 14 residues. This CDR3 is CASSQDEGQWEQYF. CDR3 bases: TGCGCCAGCAGCCAAGATGAGGGCCAGTGGGAGCAGTACTTC.

The sample holds many counts of this clonotype. J is TRBJ2-1 and V is TRBV4-2; D possibly uses TRBD1 or TRBD2 (5 bases each). The germline gives CDR1 LGHNA, CDR2 YNFKEQ. Trimming pared 6 bases from V and 5 bases from J, leaving 11 bases between. This CDR3 region has 13 residues. CDR3 sequence (DNA): TGTGCCAGCAGTCGGGGCCGGGACAATGAGCAGTTCTTC. It translates to CASSRGRDNEQFF.

The genes are TRBV5-1 and TRBJ1-1, with D maybe TRBD1 (5 bases). CDR1 and CDR2 from the germline V gene are SGHRS and YFSETQ. The CDR3 covers 16 residues. V was clipped by 1 base and J by 10 bases, with 23 bases between them. CDR3 residues: CASSLFRRGSNGGAFF. The DNA of the CDR3 is TGCGCCAGCAGCTTGTTCCGACGAGGTTCTAATGGGGGAGCTTTCTTT.

Points on this clonotype: It may be a read error: a sequence one base away is much more abundant. Because it lacks the conserved phenylalanine or tryptophan at the end, this CDR3 is likely a read error. V usage is TRBV4-1 and J usage is TRBJ1-2, with 7 bases matching TRBD1. V trimming: 3 bases; J trimming: 7 bases; junction bases outside the gene matches: 17. Germline CDR1 reads MGHRA; CDR2 reads YSYEKL. The CDR3 is made up of 17 amino acids. In nucleotides, the CDR3 is TGCGCCAGCAGCCACCTTGGAGTAACAGGGGAGTTCGGTGGCTACACCTTG. Protein sequence: CASSHLGVTGEFGGYTL.

The chain's CDR3 is CASRRRDTRTDTQYF. DNA for the CDR3: TGTGCCAGTAGAAGACGGGACACTCGCACAGATACGCAGTATTTT. This chain uses TRBV19 with TRBJ2-3; D perhaps matches TRBD1 (6 bases). Trimming took off 6 bases at V and 1 base at J, with 14 bases between the two ends. This CDR3 has 15 residues. CDR1 and CDR2 (germline): LNHDA, SQIVND (reference sequence).

This clonotype has more than one count but fewer than ten. The chain carries TRBV11-1 and TRBJ2-5; the D gene is possibly TRBD1 (6 bases). The CDR3 totals 15 residues. V shed 2 bases and J shed 2 bases, with 12 bases lying between them. CDR1 and CDR2 from the germline V gene are SGHAT and FQDESV (reference sequence). The CDR3 loop reads CASSLPRTVQETQYF. The CDR3 DNA follows: TGTGCCAGCAGCTTACCCCGGACAGTACAAGAGACCCAGTACTTC.

This clonotype was observed many times. The rearrangement uses TRBV6-1 and TRBJ2-3, with 7 nucleotides matching TRBD2. The ends lost 1 base at V and 0 bases at J; junction bases unmatched: 7. The CDR3 extends over 17 amino acids. Germline lookup yields CDR1 MNHNS and CDR2 SASEGT. In nucleotides, the CDR3 is TGTGCCAGCAGTGAAGTATTGGGAGCGGGGAGCACAGATACGCAGTATTTT. Its translation: CASSEVLGAGSTDTQYF.

The chain carries TRBV20-1 and TRBJ2-2; TRBD1 is a possible D gene (6 bases). The CDR3 has 15 amino acids. Germline CDR1 DFQATT, CDR2 SNEGSKA (reference sequence). V was clipped by 1 base and J by 3 bases, with 12 bases between them. As DNA, the CDR3 is TGCAGTGCTAGAGTGGGGGCGTCGGACACCGGGGAGCTGTTTTTT. Residues: CSARVGASDTGELFF.

This clonotype was counted between two and nine times. The V call is TRBV12-3 or TRBV12-4, the J call TRBJ1-1; no clear D. V lost 2 bases to trimming and J lost 1 base, with 5 bases between them. The length of the CDR3 is 13 residues. The DNA of the CDR3 is TGTGCCAGCAGTTTATTCCGGAACACTGAAGCTTTCTTT. It is translated as CASSLFRNTEAFF.

This chain connects TRBV2 to TRBJ1-6, with 7 bases identical to TRBD1. The CDR3 is 16 amino acids. The V gene's germline CDR1 is SNHLY and CDR2 FYNNEI. The ends lost 5 bases at V and 0 bases at J; junction bases unmatched: 4. Here the CDR3 DNA reads TGTGCCAGCAGTTGGGACAGCGGCTCCTATAATTCACCCCTCCACTTT. Translation: CASSWDSGSYNSPLHF.

This clonotype was seen at least ten times. The rearrangement joins TRBV9 to TRBJ1-5; no clear D gene. V lost 0 bases and J 0 bases, leaving 7 bases between the germline ends. This CDR3 region has 15 residues. CDR1 and CDR2 (germline): SGDLS, YYNGEE. DNA for the CDR3: TGTGCCAGCAGCGTAGAAGGATATAGCAATCAGCCCCAGCATTTT. It encodes CASSVEGYSNQPQHF. The variable domain in full, completed from reference TRBV9 and TRBJ1-5, reads DSGVTQTPKHLITATGQRVTLRCSPRSGDLSVYWYQQSLDQGLQFLIQYYNGEERAKGNILERFSAQQFPDLHSELNLSSLELGDSALYFCASSVEGYSNQPQHFGDGTRLSIL.

There are many counts of this clonotype. The V gene is TRBV5-5, the J gene TRBJ2-6, with D uncertain. The CDR3 loop spans 15 amino acids. From germline, CDR1 is SGHKS and CDR2 YYEKEE (reference sequence). V was pared by 2 bases and J by 2 bases, with 8 bases between. CDR3 nucleotide sequence: TGTGCCAGCAGCTTCCAGGCCGCTGGGGCCAACGTCCTGACTTTC. Residues: CASSFQAAGANVLTF. The full variable domain, rest sourced from reference TRBV5-5 and TRBJ2-6, is DAGVTQSPTHLIKTRGQQVTLRCSPISGHKSVSWYQQVLGQGPQFIFQYYEKEERGRGNFPDRFSARQFPNYSSELNVNALLLGDSALYLCASSFQAAGANVLTFGAGSRLTVL.

Many counts were recorded for this clonotype. The chain is built from TRBV7-3 and TRBJ1-1, with D perhaps TRBD1 (5 bases). Germline CDR1 and CDR2: SGHTA and FQGTGA. CDR3 size: 18 residues. V lost 0 bases, J lost 0 bases, and 17 bases lay in between. The CDR3 spells CASSLTPQAGPMNTEAFF. DNA of the CDR3: TGTGCCAGCAGCTTAACCCCCCAGGCAGGGCCAATGAACACTGAAGCTTTCTTT.

This clonotype has only a few counts. This sequence joins TRBV5-1 and TRBJ1-2; unclear D gene. This CDR3 is built from 15 residues. Trimming took 2 bases from V and 9 from J, leaving 20 bases between them. Germline values: CDR1 SGHRS, CDR2 YFSETQ. The CDR3 nucleotides are TGCGCCAGCAGCTTAGAGTTGTCGGAACTATGGAGCTACACCTTC. Translating it yields CASSLELSELWSYTF.

This clonotype was detected ten times or more. V is TRBV5-1 and J is TRBJ2-1; TRBD2 matches at 12 bases. V gave up 0 bases and J gave up 8 bases; unmatched junction bases: 3. CDR3 length equals 15 residues. Germline CDR1 is SGHRS and CDR2 is YFSETQ. The CDR3 spells CASSLGASGRDEQFF. The CDR3, as DNA: TGCGCCAGCAGCTTGGGGGCTAGCGGGAGGGATGAGCAGTTCTTC.

The table lists this clonotype with many counts. The final CDR3 position lacks the conserved phenylalanine or tryptophan, pointing to a likely read error. It is unclear where the CDR3 begins or ends on the DNA, so no DNA is shown, and the CDR3 is as TCRdb lists it. V gene TRBV4-1 combines with J gene TRBJ1-1; TRBD1, as called in the table, went unchecked against the DNA. Counting both end residues, the CDR3 totals 12 amino acids. Germline V gene sequence: CDR1 MGHRA, CDR2 YSYEKL. The CDR3 here is CASSQDGSGAPA.

This chain connects TRBV4-1 to TRBJ1-5; tentatively, D is TRBD1 (6 bases). The CDR3 totals 14 residues. From germline, CDR1 is MGHRA and CDR2 YSYEKL. V gave up 6 bases and J gave up 0 bases, with 9 bases separating them. The CDR3 DNA reads TGCGCCAGCAGACCAGGGGCTAGCAATCAGCCCCAGCATTTT. Translating it yields CASRPGASNQPQHF.

CDR3 DNA sequence: TGCGCCAGCAGCCAAGGACTAGCGGGAGGGCCGGGCAATGAGCAGTTCTTC. Amino acids: CASSQGLAGGPGNEQFF. V gene TRBV4-1 combines with J gene TRBJ2-1; 14 nucleotides agree with TRBD2. V was pared by 1 base and J by 6 bases, with 5 bases of the junction left unmatched. This CDR3 is 17 amino acids long. Germline loops: CDR1 MGHRA, CDR2 YSYEKL.

This clonotype was counted many times. The chain uses TRBV14 and TRBJ1-4, with D possibly being TRBD1 (6 bases). The ends were cut back, 0 bases at V and 10 bases at J, with 15 bases in the middle. CDR3 length equals 15 residues. Germline V CDR1 and CDR2: SGHDN, FVKESK. The DNA of the CDR3 is TGTGCCAGCAGCCAAGAGGGGACAAGGCTAGCAAAACTGTTTTTT. It is translated as CASSQEGTRLAKLFF.

This clonotype was picked up a small number of times. The chain employs TRBV20-1 and TRBJ2-3; D might be TRBD2 (5 bases). This CDR3 has 13 amino acids. V lost 3 bases to trimming and J lost 0 bases, with 7 bases between them. CDR1 is DFQATT, CDR2 SNEGSKA, per germline (reference sequence). The CDR3 DNA sequence: TGCAGTGCTAGTACGGGGAGCACAGATACGCAGTATTTT. Protein sequence: CSASTGSTDTQYF.

This clonotype was counted at least ten times. V is TRBV5-6 and J is TRBJ2-7, with 10 bases identical to TRBD1. Germline V CDR1 and CDR2: SGHDT, YYEEEE. J was trimmed by 3 bases and V by 7 bases; bases with no gene match: 7. This CDR3 is built from 14 residues. CDR3 residues: CASGEGTGVYEQYF. The CDR3 region has the DNA TGTGCCAGCGGAGAGGGGACAGGGGTCTACGAGCAGTACTTC.